This TCR beta chain was recorded in a study of post-analysis software for immune sequencing data. Findings and limits, study-wide: Relative to controls, patients had 5 or 6 TRBV segments at higher frequency, with TRBV5-6, TRBV5-1 and TRBV20-1 among these. With F measure, samples from one preparation batch clustered together strongly. The study found significantly lower normalized Chao1 diversity in multiple sclerosis patients than in controls.

This CDR3 region has 14 residues. Trimming took 1 base from V and 10 from J; bases not matched to a gene: 7. Unique molecular identifiers were built into the TCR beta cDNA libraries. With roughly 0.9 to 11 million T cells as the source, a few hundred thousand cDNA molecules resulted. TCRdb ran MiXCR on the PCR reads and lists one entry per CDR3 protein. Of over 300,000 distinct CDR3 sequences listed, 30% to 45% are singletons. On this clonotype: Its antigen is undetermined.

The V and J genes are TRBV12-3 or TRBV12-4 and TRBJ2-1, with TRBD2 matching 7 bases. Source material: blood. This sequence originates from a girl between 10 and 17 years old with multiple sclerosis. The CDR3 bases are TGTGCCAGCAGTTTAGTGCTAGCGGATGGGGAGCAGTTCTTC. Translated: CASSLVLADGEQFF.